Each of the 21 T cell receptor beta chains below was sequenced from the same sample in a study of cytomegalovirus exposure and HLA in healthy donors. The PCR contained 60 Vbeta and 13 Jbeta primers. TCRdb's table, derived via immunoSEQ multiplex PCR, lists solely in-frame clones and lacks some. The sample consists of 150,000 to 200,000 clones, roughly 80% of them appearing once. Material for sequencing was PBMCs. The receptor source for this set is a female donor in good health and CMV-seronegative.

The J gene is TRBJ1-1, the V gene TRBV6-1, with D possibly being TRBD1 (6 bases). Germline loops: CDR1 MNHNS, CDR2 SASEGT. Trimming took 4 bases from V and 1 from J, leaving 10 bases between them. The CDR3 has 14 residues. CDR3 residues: CASSGPTGNTEAFF. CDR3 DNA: TGTGCCAGCAGTGGCCCGACAGGGAACACTGAAGCTTTCTTT.

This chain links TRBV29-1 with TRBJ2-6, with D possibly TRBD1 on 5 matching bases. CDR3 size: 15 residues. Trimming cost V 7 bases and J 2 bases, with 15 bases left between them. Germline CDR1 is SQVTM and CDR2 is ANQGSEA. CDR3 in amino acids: CSAPLGRAGANVLTF. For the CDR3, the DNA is TGCAGCGCCCCTCTCGGCAGGGCTGGGGCCAACGTCCTGACTTTC.

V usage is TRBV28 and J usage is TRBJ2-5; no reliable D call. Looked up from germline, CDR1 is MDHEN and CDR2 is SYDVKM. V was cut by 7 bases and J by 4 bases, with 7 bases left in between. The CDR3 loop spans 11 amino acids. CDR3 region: CASNLRETQYF. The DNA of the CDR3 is TGTGCCAGCAATCTTAGAGAGACCCAGTACTTC.

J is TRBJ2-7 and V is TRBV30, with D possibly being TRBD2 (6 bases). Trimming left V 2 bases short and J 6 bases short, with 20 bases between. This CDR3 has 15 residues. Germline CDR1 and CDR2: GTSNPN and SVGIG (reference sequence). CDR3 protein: CAWSRRLGSGGEQYF. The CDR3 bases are TGTGCCTGGAGTCGTCGACTAGGCAGTGGAGGCGAGCAGTACTTC.

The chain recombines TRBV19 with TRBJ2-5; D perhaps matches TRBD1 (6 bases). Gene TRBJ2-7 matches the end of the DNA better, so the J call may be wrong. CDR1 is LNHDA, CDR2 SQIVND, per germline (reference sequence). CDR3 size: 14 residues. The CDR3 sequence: CASTDYPTGNEQYF. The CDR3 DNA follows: TGTGCCAGTACCGATTATCCTACAGGGAACGAGCAGTACTTC.

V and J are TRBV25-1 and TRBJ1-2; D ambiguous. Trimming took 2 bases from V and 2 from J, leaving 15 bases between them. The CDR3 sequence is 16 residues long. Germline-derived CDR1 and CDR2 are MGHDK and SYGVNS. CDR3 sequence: CASSEGRSGFNYGYTF. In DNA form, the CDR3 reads TGTGCCAGCAGTGAAGGTCGTTCAGGCTTCAACTATGGCTACACCTTC.

CDR3 DNA: TGTGCCAGCAGTGCCGCGTGGGGAGTGGTCACTGAAGCTTTCTTT. Protein sequence: CASSAAWGVVTEAFF. The chain links TRBV28 to TRBJ1-1; D remains unclear. The germline V gene encodes CDR1 MDHEN and CDR2 SYDVKM. V was cut by 5 bases and J by 4 bases, with 17 bases left in between. CDR3 length: 15 residues.

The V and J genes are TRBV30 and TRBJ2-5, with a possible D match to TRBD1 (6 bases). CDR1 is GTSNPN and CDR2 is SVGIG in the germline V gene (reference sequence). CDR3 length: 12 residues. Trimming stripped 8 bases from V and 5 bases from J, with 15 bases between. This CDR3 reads CASDRQPETQYF. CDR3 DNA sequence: TGTGCCAGTGACAGGCAGCCGGAGACCCAGTACTTC.

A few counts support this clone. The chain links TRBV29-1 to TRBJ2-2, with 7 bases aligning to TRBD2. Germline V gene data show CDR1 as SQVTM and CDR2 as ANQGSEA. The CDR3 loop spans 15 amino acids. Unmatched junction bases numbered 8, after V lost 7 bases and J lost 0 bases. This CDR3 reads CSGSYGLANTGELFF. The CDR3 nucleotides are TGCAGCGGGTCCTATGGACTAGCGAACACCGGGGAGCTGTTTTTT.

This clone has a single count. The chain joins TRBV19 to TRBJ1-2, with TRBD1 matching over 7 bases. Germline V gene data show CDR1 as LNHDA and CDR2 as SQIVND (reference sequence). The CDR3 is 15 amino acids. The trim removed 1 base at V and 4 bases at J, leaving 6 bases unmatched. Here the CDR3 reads CASSIGPGQIYGYTF. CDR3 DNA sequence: TGTGCCAGTAGTATAGGCCCGGGACAGATCTATGGCTACACCTTC. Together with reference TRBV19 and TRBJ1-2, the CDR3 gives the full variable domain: DGGITQSPKYLFRKEGQNVTLSCEQNLNHDAMYWYRQDPGQGLRLIYYSQIVNDFQKGDIAEGYSVSREKKESFPLTVTSAQKNPTAFYLCASSIGPGQIYGYTFGSGTRLTVV.

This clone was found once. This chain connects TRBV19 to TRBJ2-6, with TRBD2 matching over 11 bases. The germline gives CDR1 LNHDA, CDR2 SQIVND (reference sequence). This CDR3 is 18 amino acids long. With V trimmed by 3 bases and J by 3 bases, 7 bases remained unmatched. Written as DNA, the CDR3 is TGTGCCAGTAGTATCCTACTAGCGGGAGTGGGTGGGGCCAACGTCCTGACTTTC. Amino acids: CASSILLAGVGGANVLTF.

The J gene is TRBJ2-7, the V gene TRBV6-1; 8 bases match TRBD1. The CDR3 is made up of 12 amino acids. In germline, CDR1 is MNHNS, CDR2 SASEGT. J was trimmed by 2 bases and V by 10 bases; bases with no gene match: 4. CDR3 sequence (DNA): TGTGCCACGGGACAGGCGACCTACGAGCAGTACTTC. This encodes CATGQATYEQYF.

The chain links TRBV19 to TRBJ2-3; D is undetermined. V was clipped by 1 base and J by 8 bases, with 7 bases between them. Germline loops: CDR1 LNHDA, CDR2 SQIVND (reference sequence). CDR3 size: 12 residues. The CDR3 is CASSIGPGTQYF. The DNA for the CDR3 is TGTGCCAGTAGTATAGGCCCAGGTACGCAGTATTTT.

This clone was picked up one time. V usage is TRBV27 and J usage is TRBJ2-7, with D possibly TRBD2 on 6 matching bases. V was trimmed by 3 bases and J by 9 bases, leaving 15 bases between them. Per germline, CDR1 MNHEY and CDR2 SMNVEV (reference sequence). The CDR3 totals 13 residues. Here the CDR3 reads CASSLGGGSVQYF. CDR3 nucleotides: TGTGCCAGCAGTTTGGGGGGTGGCTCGGTGCAGTACTTC.

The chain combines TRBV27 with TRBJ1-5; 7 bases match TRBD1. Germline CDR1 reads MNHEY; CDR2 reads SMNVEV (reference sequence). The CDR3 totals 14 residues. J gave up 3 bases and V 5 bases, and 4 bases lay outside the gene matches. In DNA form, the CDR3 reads TGTGCCAGCAGTCTAAGGGGGCTCAATCAGCCCCAGCATTTT. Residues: CASSLRGLNQPQHF.

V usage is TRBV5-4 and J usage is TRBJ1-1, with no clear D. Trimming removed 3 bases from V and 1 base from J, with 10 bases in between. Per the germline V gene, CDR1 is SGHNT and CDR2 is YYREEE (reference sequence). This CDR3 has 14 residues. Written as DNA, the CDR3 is TGTGCCAGCAGCTCGCCGGTACGGAACACTGAAGCTTTCTTT. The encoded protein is CASSSPVRNTEAFF. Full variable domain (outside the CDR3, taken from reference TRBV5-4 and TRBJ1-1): ETGVTQSPTHLIKTRGQQVTLRCSSQSGHNTVSWYQQALGQGPQFIFQYYREEENGRGNFPPRFSGLQFPNYSSELNVNALELDDSALYLCASSSPVRNTEAFFGQGTRLTVV.

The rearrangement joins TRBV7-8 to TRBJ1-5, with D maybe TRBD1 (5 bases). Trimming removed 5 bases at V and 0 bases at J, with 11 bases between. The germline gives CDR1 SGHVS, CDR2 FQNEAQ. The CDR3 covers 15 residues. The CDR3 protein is CASSPGGSSNQPQHF. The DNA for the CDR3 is TGTGCCAGCAGCCCGGGGGGGTCTAGCAATCAGCCCCAGCATTTT. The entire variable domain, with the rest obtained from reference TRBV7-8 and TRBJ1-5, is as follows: GAGVSQSPRYKVAKRGQDVALRCDPISGHVSLFWYQQALGQGPEFLTYFQNEAQLDKSGLPSDRFFAERPEGSVSTLKIQRTQQEDSAVYLCASSPGGSSNQPQHFGDGTRLSIL.

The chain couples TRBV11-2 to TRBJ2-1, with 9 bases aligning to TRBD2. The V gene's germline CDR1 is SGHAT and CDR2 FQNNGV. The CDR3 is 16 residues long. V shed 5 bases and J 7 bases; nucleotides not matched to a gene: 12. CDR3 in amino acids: CASSPEIAGVINEQFF. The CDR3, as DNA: TGTGCCAGCAGCCCGGAGATAGCGGGAGTCATAAATGAGCAGTTCTTC.

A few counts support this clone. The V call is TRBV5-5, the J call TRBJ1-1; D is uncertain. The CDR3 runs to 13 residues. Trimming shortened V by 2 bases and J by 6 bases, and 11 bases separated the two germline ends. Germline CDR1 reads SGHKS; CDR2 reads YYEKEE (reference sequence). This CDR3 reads CASSLSGYAEAFF. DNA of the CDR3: TGTGCCAGCAGCTTATCCGGGTACGCTGAAGCTTTCTTT.

The CDR3 region is CASSPRTGTGELFF. Written as DNA, the CDR3 is TGTGCCAGCTCACCAAGGACAGGGACCGGGGAGCTGTTTTTT. The rearrangement joins TRBV18 to TRBJ2-2, with TRBD1 matching 8 bases. The CDR3 loop spans 14 amino acids. Germline loops: CDR1 KGHSH, CDR2 LQKENI. V lost 2 bases and J lost 5; bases outside the gene matches: 1.

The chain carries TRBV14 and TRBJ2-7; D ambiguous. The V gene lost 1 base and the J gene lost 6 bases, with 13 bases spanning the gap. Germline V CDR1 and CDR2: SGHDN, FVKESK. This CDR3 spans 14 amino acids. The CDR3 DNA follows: TGTGCCAGCAGCCAAGTAACGTGGGCAGGCGAGCAGTACTTC. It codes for CASSQVTWAGEQYF.